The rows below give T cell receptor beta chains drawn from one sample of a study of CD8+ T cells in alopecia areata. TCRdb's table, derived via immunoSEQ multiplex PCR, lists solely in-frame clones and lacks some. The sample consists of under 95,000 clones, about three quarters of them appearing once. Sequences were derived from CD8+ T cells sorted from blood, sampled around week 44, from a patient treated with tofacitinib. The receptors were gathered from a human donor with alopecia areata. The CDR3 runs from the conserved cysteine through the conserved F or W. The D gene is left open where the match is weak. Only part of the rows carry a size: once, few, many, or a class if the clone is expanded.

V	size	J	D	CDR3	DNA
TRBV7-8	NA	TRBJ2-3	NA	CASSLTRDSASTDTQYF	TGTGCCAGCAGCTTGACTCGGGACTCCGCTAGCACAGATACGCAGTATTTT
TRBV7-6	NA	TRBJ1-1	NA	CASSPSVNTEAFF	TGTGCCAGCAGCCCATCGGTAAACACTGAAGCTTTCTTT
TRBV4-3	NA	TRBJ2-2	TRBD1	CASSQDGTGKTGELFF	TGCGCCAGCAGCCAAGATGGGACAGGGAAGACCGGGGAGCTGTTTTTT
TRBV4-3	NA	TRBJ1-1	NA	CASSQVRYGNTEAFF	TGCGCCAGCAGCCAAGTAAGGTATGGGAACACTGAAGCTTTCTTT
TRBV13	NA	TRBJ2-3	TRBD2	CASSLGLAGDTDTQYF	TGTGCCAGCAGCTTAGGGCTAGCGGGGGACACAGATACGCAGTATTTT
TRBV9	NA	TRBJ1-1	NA	CASSGSGSNTEAFF	TGTGCCAGCAGCGGGTCAGGGTCGAACACTGAAGCTTTCTTT
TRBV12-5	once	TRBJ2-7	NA	CASGLVPPEQYF	TGTGCTAGTGGTTTGGTCCCCCCCGAGCAGTACTTC
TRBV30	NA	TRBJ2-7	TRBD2	CAWSVQLAGGSYEQYF	TGTGCCTGGAGTGTACAGTTAGCGGGGGGTTCCTACGAGCAGTACTTC
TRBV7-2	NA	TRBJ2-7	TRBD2	CASSSWAGGSYEQYF	TGTGCCAGCAGCTCATGGGCGGGGGGCTCCTACGAGCAGTACTTC
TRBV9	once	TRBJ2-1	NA	CASSVGRNEQFF	TGTGCCAGCAGCGTAGGGCGGAATGAGCAGTTCTTC
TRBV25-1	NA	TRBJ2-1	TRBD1	CASGQGSSYNEQFF	TGTGCCAGCGGACAGGGCAGCTCCTACAATGAGCAGTTCTTC
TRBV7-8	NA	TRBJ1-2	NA	CASSWGEGTHARHYGYTF	TGTGCCAGCAGCTGGGGCGAGGGGACCCACGCTCGTCACTATGGCTACACCTTC
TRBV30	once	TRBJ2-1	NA	CAWSVGPLASSYNEQFF	TGTGCCTGGAGTGTTGGGCCCCTAGCGAGCTCCTACAATGAGCAGTTCTTC
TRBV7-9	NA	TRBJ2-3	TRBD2	CASSALTSGGDTQYF	TGTGCCAGCAGCGCCCTGACTAGCGGGGGGGATACGCAGTATTTT
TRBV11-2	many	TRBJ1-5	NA	CASSLSPSQPQHF	TGTGCCAGCAGCTTATCCCCCAGTCAGCCCCAGCATTTT
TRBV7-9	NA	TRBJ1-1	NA	CASSPTGGFNTEAFF	TGTGCCAGCAGTCCCACTGGGGGGTTTAACACTGAAGCTTTCTTT
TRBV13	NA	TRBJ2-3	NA	CASRRTAPSTDTQYF	TGTGCCAGCAGACGGACAGCACCTAGCACAGATACGCAGTATTTT
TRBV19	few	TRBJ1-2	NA	CASSLRRQDYGYTF	TGTGCCAGTAGTTTAAGAAGACAGGACTATGGCTACACCTTC
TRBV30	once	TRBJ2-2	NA	CAWRPLGGELFF	TGTGCCTGGCGGCCTCTGGGAGGGGAGCTGTTTTTT
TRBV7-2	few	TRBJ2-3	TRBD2	CASRLVAGGHTDTQYF	TGTGCCAGCAGACTAGTGGCGGGGGGGCACACAGATACGCAGTATTTT
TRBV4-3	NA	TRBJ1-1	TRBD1	CASSQGQGSYTEAFF	TGCGCCAGCAGCCAAGGACAGGGGAGTTACACTGAAGCTTTCTTT
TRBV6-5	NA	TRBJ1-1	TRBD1	CASSYSTGQPFPFF	TGTGCCAGCAGTTACTCGACGGGACAGCCTTTTCCTTTCTTT
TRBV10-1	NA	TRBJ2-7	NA	CASSDDFGEQYF	TGCGCCAGCAGTGACGACTTCGGCGAGCAGTACTTC
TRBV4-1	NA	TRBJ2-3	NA	CASSQSLRATDTQYF	TGCGCCAGCAGCCAATCGTTGAGGGCGACAGATACGCAGTATTTT
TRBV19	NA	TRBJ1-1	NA	CASSIASARGLLYEDTEAFF	TGTGCCAGTAGCATCGCTTCGGCCCGGGGCCTCCTTTATGAAGACACTGAAGCTTTCTTT
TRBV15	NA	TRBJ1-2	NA	CATSSDPGRIYGYTF	TGTGCCACCAGCAGCGACCCGGGACGAATCTATGGCTACACCTTC
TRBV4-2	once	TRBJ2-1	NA	CASSPTSNEQFF	TGTGCCAGCAGCCCTACTTCAAATGAGCAGTTCTTC
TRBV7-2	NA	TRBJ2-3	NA	CASSLSAGQYF	TGTGCCAGCAGCTTATCGGCGGGACAGTATTTT
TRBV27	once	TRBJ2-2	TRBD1	CATPRTGEDTGELFF	TGTGCCACCCCCCGGACAGGAGAAGACACCGGGGAGCTGTTTTTT
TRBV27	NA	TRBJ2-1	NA	CASSWNPGGNEQFF	TGTGCCAGCAGTTGGAACCCCGGAGGAAATGAGCAGTTCTTC
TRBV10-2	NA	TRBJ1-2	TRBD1	CASSEGQGADGYTF	TGCGCCAGCAGTGAGGGACAGGGGGCCGATGGCTACACCTTC
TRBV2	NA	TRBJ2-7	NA	CASSQNWGQYEQYF	TGTGCCAGCAGCCAGAATTGGGGGCAATACGAGCAGTACTTC
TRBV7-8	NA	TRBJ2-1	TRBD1	CASSWTRQGAYNEQFF	TGTGCCAGCAGCTGGACACGACAGGGGGCATACAATGAGCAGTTCTTC
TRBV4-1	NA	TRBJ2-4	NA	CASSQDIGARRVNIQYF	TGCGCCAGCAGCCAAGATATTGGGGCCCGCAGGGTAAACATTCAGTACTTC
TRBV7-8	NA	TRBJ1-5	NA	CASSLADRWNQPQHF	TGTGCCAGCAGCTTAGCAGACAGGTGGAATCAGCCCCAGCATTTT
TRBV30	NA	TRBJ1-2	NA	CAWTPGAGGYTF	TGTGCCTGGACGCCAGGGGCCGGTGGCTACACCTTC